This T cell receptor (beta chain) is from a study of tumor-infiltrating lymphocytes in oesophageal squamous cell carcinoma. TCRdb called the PCR reads again in MiXCR, with one record for every CDR3 protein. The data contain about 21,000 distinct CDR3 sequences, over 40% of them singletons. This CDR3 region has 16 residues. In germline, CDR1 is SGHTA, CDR2 FQGNSA. This chain connects TRBV7-2 to TRBJ2-2; the D is unclear. The J call may be mistaken, given a closer DNA end match to TRBJ1-1. This receptor was taken from a male donor with esophageal squamous cell carcinoma. What was sequenced was normal esophageal tissue next to the tumor. CDR3 nucleotides: TGTGCCAGCAGCTTATCCGGAAGTGTTTGGAACACTGAAGCTTTCTTT. Translated: CASSLSGSVWNTEAFF.